This record covers a single TCR beta chain. The CDR3 runs 15 residues. CDR1 is SGHVS, CDR2 FQNEAQ, per germline. Trimming took 5 bases from V and 4 from J; bases not matched to a gene: 8. This table comes from immunoSEQ multiplex PCR, and its TCRdb copy is limited to in-frame clones, with some not included. The table has about 20,000 clones, 65% to 85% seen once. This record comes from a study of T cell clones after liver transplantation. Study in general: Samples came from ITN030ST, which attempted immunosuppression withdrawal within 2 years of liver transplantation.

The sample was CD8+ T cells from blood, taken approximately 52 months after liver transplant. The clonotype originates from a human patient who received a liver transplant. Some T cells may have originated in the graft donor. The V and J genes are TRBV7-8 and TRBJ2-5, with TRBD1 matching 9 bases. In DNA, the CDR3 is TGTGCCAGCAGCCTGGGACAGGGCGGGCGAGAGACCCAGTACTTC. It is translated as CASSLGQGGRETQYF.